This T cell receptor beta chain was observed in a study of T cell changes during pregnancy in multiple sclerosis. Data came from immunoSEQ multiplex PCR; TCRdb stores just in-frame clones and leaves some out. The sample has tens of thousands of clones, more than 70% seen once. V was clipped by 5 bases and J by 3 bases, with 11 bases between them. Germline V CDR1 and CDR2: SGHDT, YYEEEE. This CDR3 spans 13 amino acids. The rearrangement uses TRBV5-6 and TRBJ2-5; D gene ambiguous. This receptor was obtained from a female donor in good health, enrolled as a control in a pregnancy study. The sample consisted of CD8+ T cells from peripheral blood mononuclear cells, taken after pregnancy. The DNA for the CDR3 is TGTGCCAGCAGTTCAGACTGGGAAGAGACCCAGTACTTC. As protein: CASSSDWEETQYF.